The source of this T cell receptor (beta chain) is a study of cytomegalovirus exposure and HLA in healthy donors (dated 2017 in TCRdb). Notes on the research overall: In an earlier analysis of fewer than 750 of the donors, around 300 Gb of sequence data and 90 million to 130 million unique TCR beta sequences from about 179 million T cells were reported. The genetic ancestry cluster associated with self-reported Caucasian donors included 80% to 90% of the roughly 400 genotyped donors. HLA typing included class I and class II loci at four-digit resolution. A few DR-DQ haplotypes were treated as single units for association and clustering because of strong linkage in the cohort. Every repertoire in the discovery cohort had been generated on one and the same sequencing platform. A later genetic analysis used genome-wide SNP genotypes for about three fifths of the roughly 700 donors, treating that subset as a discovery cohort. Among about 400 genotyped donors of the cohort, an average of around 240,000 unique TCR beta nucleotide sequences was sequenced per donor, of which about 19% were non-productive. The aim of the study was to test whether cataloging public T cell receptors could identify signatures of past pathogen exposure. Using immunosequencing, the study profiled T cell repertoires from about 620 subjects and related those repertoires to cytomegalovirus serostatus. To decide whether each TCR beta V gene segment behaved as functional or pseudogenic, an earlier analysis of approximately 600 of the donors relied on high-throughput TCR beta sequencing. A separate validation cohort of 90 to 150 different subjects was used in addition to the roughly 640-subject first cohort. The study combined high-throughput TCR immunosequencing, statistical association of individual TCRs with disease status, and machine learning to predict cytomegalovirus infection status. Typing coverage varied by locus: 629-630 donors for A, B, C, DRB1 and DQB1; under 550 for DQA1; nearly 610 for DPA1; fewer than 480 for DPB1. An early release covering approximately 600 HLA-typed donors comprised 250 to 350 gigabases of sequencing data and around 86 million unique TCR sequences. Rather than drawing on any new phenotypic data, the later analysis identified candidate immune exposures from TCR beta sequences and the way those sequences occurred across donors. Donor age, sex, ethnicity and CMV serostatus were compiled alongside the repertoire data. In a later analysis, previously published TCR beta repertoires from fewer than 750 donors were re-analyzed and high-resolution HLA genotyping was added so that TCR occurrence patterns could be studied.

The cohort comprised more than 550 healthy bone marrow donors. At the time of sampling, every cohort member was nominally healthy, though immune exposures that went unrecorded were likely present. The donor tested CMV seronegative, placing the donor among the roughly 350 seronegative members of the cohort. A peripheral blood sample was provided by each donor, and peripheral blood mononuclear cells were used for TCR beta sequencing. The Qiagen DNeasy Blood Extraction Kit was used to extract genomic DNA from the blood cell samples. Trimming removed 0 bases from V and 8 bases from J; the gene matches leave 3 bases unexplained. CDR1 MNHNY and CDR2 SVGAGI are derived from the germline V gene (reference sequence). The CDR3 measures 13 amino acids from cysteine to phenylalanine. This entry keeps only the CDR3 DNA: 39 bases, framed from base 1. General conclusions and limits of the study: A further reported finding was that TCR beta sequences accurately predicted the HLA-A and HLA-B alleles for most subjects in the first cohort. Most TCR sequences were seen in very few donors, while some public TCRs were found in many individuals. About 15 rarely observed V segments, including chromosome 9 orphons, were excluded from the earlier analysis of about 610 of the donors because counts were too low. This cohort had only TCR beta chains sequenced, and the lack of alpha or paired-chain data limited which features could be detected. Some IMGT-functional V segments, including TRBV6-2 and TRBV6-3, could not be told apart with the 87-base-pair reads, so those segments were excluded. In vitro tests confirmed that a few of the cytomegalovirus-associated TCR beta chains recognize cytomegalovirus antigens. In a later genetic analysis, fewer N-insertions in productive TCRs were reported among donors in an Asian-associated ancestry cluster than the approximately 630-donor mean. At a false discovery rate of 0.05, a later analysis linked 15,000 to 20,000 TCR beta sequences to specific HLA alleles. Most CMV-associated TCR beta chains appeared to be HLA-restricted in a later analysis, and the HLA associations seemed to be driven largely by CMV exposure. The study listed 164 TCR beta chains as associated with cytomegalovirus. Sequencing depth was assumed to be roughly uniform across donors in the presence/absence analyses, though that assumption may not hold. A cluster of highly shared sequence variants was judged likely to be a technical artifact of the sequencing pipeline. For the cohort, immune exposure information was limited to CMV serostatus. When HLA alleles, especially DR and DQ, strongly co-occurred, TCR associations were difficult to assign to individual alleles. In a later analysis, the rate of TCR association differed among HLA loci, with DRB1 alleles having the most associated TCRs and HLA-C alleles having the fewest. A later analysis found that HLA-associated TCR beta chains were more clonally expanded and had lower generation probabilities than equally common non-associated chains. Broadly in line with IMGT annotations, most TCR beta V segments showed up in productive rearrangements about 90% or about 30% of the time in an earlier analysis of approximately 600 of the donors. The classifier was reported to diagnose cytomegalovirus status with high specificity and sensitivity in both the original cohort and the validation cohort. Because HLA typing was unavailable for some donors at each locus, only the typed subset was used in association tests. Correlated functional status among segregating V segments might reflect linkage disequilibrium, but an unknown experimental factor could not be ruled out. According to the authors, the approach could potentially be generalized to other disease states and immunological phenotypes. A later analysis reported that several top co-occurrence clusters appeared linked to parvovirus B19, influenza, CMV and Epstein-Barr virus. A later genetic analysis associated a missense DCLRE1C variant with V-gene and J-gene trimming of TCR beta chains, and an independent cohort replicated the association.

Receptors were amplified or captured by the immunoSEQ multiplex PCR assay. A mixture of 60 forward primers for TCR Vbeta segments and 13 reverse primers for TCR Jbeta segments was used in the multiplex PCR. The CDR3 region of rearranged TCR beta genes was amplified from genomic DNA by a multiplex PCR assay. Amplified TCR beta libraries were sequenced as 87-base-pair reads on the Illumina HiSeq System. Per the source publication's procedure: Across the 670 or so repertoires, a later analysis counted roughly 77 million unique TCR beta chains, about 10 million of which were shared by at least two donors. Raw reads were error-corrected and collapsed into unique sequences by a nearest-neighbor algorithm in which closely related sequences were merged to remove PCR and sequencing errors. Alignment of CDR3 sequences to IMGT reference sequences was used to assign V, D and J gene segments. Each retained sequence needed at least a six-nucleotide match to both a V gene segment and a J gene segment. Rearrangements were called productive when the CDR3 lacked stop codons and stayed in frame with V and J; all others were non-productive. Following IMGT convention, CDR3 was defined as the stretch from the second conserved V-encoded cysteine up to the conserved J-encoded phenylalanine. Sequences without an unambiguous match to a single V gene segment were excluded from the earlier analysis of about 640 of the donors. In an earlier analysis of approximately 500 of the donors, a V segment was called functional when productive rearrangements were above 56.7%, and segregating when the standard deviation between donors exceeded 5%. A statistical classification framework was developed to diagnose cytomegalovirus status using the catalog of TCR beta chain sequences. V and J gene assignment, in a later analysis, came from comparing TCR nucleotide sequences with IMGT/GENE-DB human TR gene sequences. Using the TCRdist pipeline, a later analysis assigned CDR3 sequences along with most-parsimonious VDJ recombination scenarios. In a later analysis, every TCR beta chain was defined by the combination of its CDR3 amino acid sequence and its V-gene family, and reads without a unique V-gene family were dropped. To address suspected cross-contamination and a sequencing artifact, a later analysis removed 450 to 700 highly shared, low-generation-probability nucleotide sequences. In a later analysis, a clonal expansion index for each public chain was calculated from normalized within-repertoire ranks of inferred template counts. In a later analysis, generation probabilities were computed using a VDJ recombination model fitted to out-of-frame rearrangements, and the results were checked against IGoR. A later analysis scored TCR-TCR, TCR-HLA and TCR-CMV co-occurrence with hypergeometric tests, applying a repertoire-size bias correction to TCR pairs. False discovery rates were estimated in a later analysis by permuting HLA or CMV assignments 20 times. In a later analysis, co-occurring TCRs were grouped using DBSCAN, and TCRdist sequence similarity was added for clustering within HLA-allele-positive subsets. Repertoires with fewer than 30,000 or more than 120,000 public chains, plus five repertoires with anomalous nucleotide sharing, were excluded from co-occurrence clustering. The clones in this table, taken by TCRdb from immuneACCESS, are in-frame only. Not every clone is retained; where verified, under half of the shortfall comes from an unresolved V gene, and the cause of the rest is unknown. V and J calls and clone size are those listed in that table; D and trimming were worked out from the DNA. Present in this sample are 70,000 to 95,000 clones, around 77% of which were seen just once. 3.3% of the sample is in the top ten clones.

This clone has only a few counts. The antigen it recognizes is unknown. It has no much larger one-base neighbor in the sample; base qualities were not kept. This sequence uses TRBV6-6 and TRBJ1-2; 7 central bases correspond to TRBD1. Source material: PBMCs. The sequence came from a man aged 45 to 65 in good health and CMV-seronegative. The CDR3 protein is CASSYSTGDGYTF. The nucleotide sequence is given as TGTGCCAGCAGTTACTCTACAGGGGACGGCTACACCTTC.